This TCR beta chain was sequenced in a study of beta chain features in type 1 diabetes. Overall study results and limits: Within each of all four CD4+ subsets, Type 1 diabetes patients had TCRB CDR3s that were moderately but significantly shorter.

Every isolated RNA sample was fully reverse transcribed, so sequencing captured expressed TCRB transcripts. Assay: immunoSEQ multiplex PCR; the TCRdb copy retains only in-frame clones and omits some. The sample lists about 340,000 clones, approximately 9.7% occurring once. This clone came up a few times. What it recognizes is unknown. CDR1 SGHRS and CDR2 YFSETQ come from the germline V gene. The CDR3 has 15 residues. With 4 bases removed from V and 0 bases from J, the gap between germline ends came to 12 bases. The chain employs TRBV5-1 and TRBJ2-3; D gene uncertain. The sequence derives from a young man with type 1 diabetes. Input material: central memory CD4+ T cells from blood. The CDR3 DNA reads as TGCGCCAGCAGCACTGGCGGCTCTAGCACAGATACGCAGTATTTT. Amino acids: CASSTGGSSTDTQYF.